A selection of T cell receptor beta chains follows, all from one sample in a study of T cell responses to AZD1222 COVID-19 vaccine. Produced via immunoSEQ multiplex PCR; TCRdb's table is partial and in-frame only. The data contain 250,000 to 300,000 clones, around 93% of them singletons. Material: peripheral blood, obtained 28 days after the second AZD1222 dose. The receptors originated from an adult who received the AZD1222 COVID-19 vaccine. Each CDR3 is given with its conserved first and last residue. Fields, in order: J gene, D gene, V gene, clone size, CDR3 DNA, CDR3 protein. The D gene is left open where the match is weak. Clone size is stated in some rows and not others, as once, few, many or a class when expanded.

TRBJ2-3 NA TRBV6-4 NA TGTGCCAGCAGTGAAAGGGGGGCTACAGATACGCAGTATTTT CASSERGATDTQYF
TRBJ1-5 NA TRBV6-1 NA TGTGCCGGTAAAGCTGGAAGCAATCAGCCCCAGCATTTT CAGKAGSNQPQHF
TRBJ1-2 NA TRBV28 NA TGTGCCAGCCATCGGGTGGGCTATGGCTACACCTTC CASHRVGYGYTF
TRBJ1-2 TRBD1 TRBV5-1 NA TGCGCCAGCAGCGCGGGACAGGGGTATGGCTACACCTTC CASSAGQGYGYTF
TRBJ2-2 TRBD2 TRBV5-1 NA TGCGCCACCCGGACTAGCGGGGGGCCGAACACCGGGGAGCTGTTTTTT CATRTSGGPNTGELFF
TRBJ1-6 NA TRBV5-5 NA TGTGCCAGCAGTCCTTGGACCTCCTCCACCCTCCACTTT CASSPWTSSTLHF
TRBJ1-3 NA TRBV7-3 NA TGTGCCAGCAGCTTAGGCGGAAACTCTGGAAACACCATATATTTT CASSLGGNSGNTIYF
TRBJ1-2 NA TRBV29-1 NA TGCAGCGTTGAAGTAGGAGGGTACGGCTACACCTTC CSVEVGGYGYTF
TRBJ2-1 NA TRBV7-3 NA TGTGCCAGCAGCCCAGGGGCCAGCGGGAATGAGCAGTTCTTC CASSPGASGNEQFF
TRBJ2-7 TRBD2 TRBV7-6 NA TGTGCCAGCAGTCTAAGCGGGAGCCCCAACGAGCAGTACTTC CASSLSGSPNEQYF
TRBJ2-1 TRBD2 TRBV19 NA TGTGCCAGCAGACTGGCGGGCGGGGGGGAGCAGTTCTTC CASRLAGGGEQFF
TRBJ2-1 NA TRBV7-9 NA TGTGCCAACCCTCAGGGGGGGAAGTTGGAGCTGGTCTTC CANPQGGKLELVF
TRBJ2-3 TRBD2 TRBV5-1 NA TGCGCCAGCAGGGCTAGCGGGGCTTATACAGATACGCAGTATTTT CASRASGAYTDTQYF
TRBJ2-3 NA TRBV18 NA TGTGCCAGCTCACCACGTACTAACACAGATACGCAGTATTTT CASSPRTNTDTQYF
TRBJ2-3 NA TRBV2 NA TGTGCCAGCAGTGCCGGGATAACCACAGATACGCAGTATTTT CASSAGITTDTQYF
TRBJ2-7 NA TRBV19 NA TGTGCCAGTAGTATAGGTCAGGGCTACGAGCAGTACTTC CASSIGQGYEQYF
TRBJ2-3 NA TRBV6-1 NA TGTGCCAGCAGTGGACTGGGAGGAGGCACAGATACGCAGTATTTT CASSGLGGGTDTQYF
TRBJ1-1 TRBD1 TRBV6-5 NA TGTGCCAGCAGAATCAGGACAGGAAGGGCTGAAGCTTTCTTT CASRIRTGRAEAFF
TRBJ1-6 NA TRBV2 once TGTGCCAGTAACCCCGGGCGGGTGGGGAATTCACCCCTCCACTTT CASNPGRVGNSPLHF
TRBJ1-6 NA TRBV19 NA TGTGCCTCCGGGGGGTTTATAAGGAGTAATTCACCCCTCCACTTT CASGGFIRSNSPLHF
TRBJ1-2 TRBD1 TRBV5-5 NA TGTGCCAGCAGCCCGGGACAGATCTATGGCTACACCTTC CASSPGQIYGYTF